The TCR beta chain described here comes from a study of T cell responses to AZD1222 COVID-19 vaccine. The table came from immunoSEQ multiplex PCR; TCRdb's copy has only in-frame clones and leaves some out. This sample yields 80,000 to 90,000 clones, of which around nine tenths are seen a single time; approximately 5% belongs to the top ten. This CDR3 region has 13 residues. Germline values: CDR1 PRHDT, CDR2 FYEKMQ (reference sequence). Trimming removed 4 bases from V and 4 bases from J, with 10 bases in between. This TCR was recovered from an adult who received the AZD1222 COVID-19 vaccine. The chain uses TRBV13 and TRBJ2-5; possible D gene TRBD2, 6 bases. The starting material was peripheral blood, obtained 28 days after the second AZD1222 dose. The CDR3, as DNA: TGTGCCAGCAGCTCGGGACTCACAGAGACCCAGTACTTC. Protein: CASSSGLTETQYF.